The text below deals with one T cell receptor (beta chain). This sample is part of a study of blood T cell repertoires in COVID-19. Study at large: COVID-19 samples, acute and convalescent, were from the United States, Italy and Spain. PBMCs, B-cell-depleted T cells, or T cells were the source of the cDNA or gDNA that made up the material.

In the original workflow: Amplifying reference gene primers gave estimates of nucleated cell counts. Data came from immunoSEQ multiplex PCR; TCRdb stores just in-frame clones and leaves some out. Clone size and the V and J calls come from that table; the DNA yielded D and trimming. This table holds more than 250,000 clones, around 86% found once. Germline V gene lookup returns CDR1 MNHEY and CDR2 SVGAGI. The CDR3 runs to 13 residues. V was clipped by 8 bases and J by 0 bases, with 10 bases between them. This TCR came from a woman aged 25 to 45 who had recovered from COVID-19. This sequence joins TRBV6-5 and TRBJ1-1; D unclear. The material sequenced was peripheral blood. For the CDR3, the DNA is TGTGCCAGCCCCGGAGGAATGAACACTGAAGCTTTCTTT. Its translation: CASPGGMNTEAFF.